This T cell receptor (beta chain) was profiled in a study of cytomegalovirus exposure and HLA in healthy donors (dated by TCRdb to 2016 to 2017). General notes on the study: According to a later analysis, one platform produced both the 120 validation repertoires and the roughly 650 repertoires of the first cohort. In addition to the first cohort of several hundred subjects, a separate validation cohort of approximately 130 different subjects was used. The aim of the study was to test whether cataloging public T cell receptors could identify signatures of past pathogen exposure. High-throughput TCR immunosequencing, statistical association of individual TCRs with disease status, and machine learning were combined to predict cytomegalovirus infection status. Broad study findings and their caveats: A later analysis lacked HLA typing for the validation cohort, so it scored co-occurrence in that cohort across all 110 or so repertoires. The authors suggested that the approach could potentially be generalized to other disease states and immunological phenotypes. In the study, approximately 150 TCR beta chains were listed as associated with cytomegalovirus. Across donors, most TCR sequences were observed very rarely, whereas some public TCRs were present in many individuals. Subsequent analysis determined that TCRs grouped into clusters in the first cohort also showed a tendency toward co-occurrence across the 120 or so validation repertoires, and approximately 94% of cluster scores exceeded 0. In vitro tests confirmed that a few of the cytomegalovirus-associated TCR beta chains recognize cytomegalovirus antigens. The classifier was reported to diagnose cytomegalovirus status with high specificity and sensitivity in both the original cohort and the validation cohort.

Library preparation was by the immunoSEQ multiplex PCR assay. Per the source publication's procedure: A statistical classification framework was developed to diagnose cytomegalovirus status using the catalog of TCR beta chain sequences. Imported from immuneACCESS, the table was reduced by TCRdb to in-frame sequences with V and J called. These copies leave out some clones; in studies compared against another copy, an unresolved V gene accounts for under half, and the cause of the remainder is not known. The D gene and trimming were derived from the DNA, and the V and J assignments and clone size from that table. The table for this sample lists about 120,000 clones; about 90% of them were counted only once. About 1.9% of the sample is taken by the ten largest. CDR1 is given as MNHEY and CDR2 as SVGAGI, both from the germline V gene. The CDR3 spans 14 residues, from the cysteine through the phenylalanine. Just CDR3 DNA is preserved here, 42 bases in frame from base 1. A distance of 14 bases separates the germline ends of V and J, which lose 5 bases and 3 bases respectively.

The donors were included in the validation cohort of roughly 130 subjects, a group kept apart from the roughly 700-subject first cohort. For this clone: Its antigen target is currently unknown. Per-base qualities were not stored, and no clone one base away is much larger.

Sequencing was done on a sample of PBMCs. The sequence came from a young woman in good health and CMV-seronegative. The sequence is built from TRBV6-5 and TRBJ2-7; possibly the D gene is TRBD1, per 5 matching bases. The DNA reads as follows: TGTGCCAGCAGTCATCAAAGGCAGGGCTACGAGCAGTACTTC. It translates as CASSHQRQGYEQYF.